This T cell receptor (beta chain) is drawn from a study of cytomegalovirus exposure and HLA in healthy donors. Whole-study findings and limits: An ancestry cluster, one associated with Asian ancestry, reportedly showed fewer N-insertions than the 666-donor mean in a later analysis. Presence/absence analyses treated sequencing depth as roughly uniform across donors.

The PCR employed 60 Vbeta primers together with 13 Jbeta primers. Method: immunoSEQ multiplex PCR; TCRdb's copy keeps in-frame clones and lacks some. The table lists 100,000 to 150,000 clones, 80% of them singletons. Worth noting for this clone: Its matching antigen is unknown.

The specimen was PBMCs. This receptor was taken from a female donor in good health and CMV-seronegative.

The CDR3 sequence is CASSLGRGITDTQYF. The CDR3 coding sequence is TGTGCCAGCAGCTTAGGACGGGGGATCACAGATACGCAGTATTTT. The chain combines TRBV7-3 with TRBJ2-3, with TRBD2 as a possible D gene (6 bases). This CDR3 region has 15 residues. The germline gives CDR1 SGHTA, CDR2 FQGTGA. V gave up 2 bases and J gave up 2 bases, with 11 bases separating them.